This T cell receptor (beta chain) was obtained from a study of T cell responses to AZD1222 COVID-19 vaccine. Overall study context: Analyses pooled second doses at about 4 or about 12 weeks.

The CDR3 is made up of 19 amino acids. V lost 4 bases, J lost 2 bases, and 17 bases stayed unmatched. Per germline, CDR1 SGHAT and CDR2 FQNNGV. Clones were read by immunoSEQ multiplex PCR, and TCRdb kept only the in-frame ones, dropping some. This sample has 140,000 to 150,000 clones, with around 88% found just once. Overall study results and limits: Only after the peak T cell response were repertoires sampled. Reports say nearly half of spike-specific TCRs go after unmutated variant regions. The donors showed a predominance of white British ancestry and of females, with possible underestimation of clonal diversity.

Of note for this clone: The antigen remains unidentified.

This chain uses TRBV11-2 with TRBJ1-5; 7 nucleotides line up with TRBD1. The sequence came from an adult in good health. Sequenced material: peripheral blood, taken on day 0 of AZD1222 vaccination. In DNA, the CDR3 is TGTGCCAGCAGCTCACGACAGGGCCCTCGAGGGGGGGGCAATCAGCCCCAGCATTTT. This codes for CASSSRQGPRGGGNQPQHF.